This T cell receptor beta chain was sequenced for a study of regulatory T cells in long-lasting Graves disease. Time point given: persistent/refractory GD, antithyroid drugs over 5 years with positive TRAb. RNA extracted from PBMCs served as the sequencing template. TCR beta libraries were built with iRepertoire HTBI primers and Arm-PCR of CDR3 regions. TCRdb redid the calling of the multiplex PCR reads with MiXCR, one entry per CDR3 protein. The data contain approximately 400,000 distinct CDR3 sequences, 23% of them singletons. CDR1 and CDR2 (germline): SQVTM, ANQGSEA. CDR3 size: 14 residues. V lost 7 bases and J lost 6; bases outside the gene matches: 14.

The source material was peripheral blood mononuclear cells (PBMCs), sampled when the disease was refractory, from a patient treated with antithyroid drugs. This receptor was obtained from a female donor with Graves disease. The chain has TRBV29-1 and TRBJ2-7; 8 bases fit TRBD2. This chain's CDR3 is CSALGQGLAGEQYF. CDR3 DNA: TGCAGCGCCCTCGGGCAAGGACTAGCCGGCGAGCAGTACTTC.